This T cell receptor beta chain was retrieved from a study of beta chain features in type 1 diabetes (dated by TCRdb to the late 2010s). For context, the study as a whole: Mean age, gender distribution, total cell number and subset yield were not different between patients and healthy donors. Across all samples, 90 million to 130 million sorted cells were examined, and cell number per subset correlated strongly with RNA yield. The study compared the TCRB repertoires of sorted circulating CD4+ T cell subsets in recently diagnosed type 1 diabetes patients with those in matched healthy donors. Regulatory and stem cell-like memory subsets were obtained from only 8 patients and about 8 healthy donors, while naive and central memory subsets were obtained from all 30 or so donors. What the research found in general, with its limitations: Shorter templates might be favored by PCR, yet because patient and control samples were amplified and corrected together, any such skew would affect both groups equally. A moderate but significant shortening of TCRB CDR3 length was observed in type 1 diabetes patients in all four CD4+ subsets. Because the HLA sub-analyses included only small numbers of individuals, any influence of HLA type on TCRB rearrangement was left unresolved. Patients with type 1 diabetes made fewer insertions and deleted more nucleotides at VDJ recombination sites, implying thymic rearrangement abnormalities. Naive, central memory and regulatory TCRB repertoires appeared more similar among patients than among healthy donors. Because cDNA was sequenced instead of genomic DNA, highly expressing activated cells could be over-represented, though the groups showed no difference in activation or CD3 levels.

The CDR3 runs 14 amino acids, cysteine and phenylalanine included. Only the CDR3 portion is preserved as DNA: 42 bases, with reading frame beginning at the first base. From a lookup of the germline V gene, CDR1 and CDR2 are MDHEN and SYDVKM. V is cut back by 10 bases and J by 6 bases, with 10 bases in the junction unmatched. From each donor, a single peripheral blood sample of 100 to 150 mL on average was drawn into heparinised tubes. A BD FACSAria II and a panel including CD45RO, CCR7, CD25, CD127, CD95 and CD27 were used to sort naive, central memory, regulatory and stem cell-like memory CD4+ T cells. Purity was above 98% for every sorted population. PBMCs were separated immediately by Lymphoprep density gradient centrifugation and were stained directly, without being cultured. So that batch effects would be minimized, each experiment stained and sorted samples in pairs, pairing one healthy donor with one patient.

To note about this clone: Its recognized antigen is unknown. Per-nucleotide qualities are absent, and no much larger clonotype sits a single base away.

The entire isolated RNA was reverse transcribed using the High Capacity cDNA Reverse Transcription Kit, and thus expressed TCRB transcripts were sequenced. Naive, central memory and regulatory T cell samples underwent deep immunoSEQ sequencing, averaging around 4 million total reads per sample. Sorted cells were lysed in RLT buffer and RNA was extracted with DNase-treated RNeasy Micro or Mini kits, depending on cell number. To prevent cross-contamination, every cell subset was processed on its own, while patient and healthy donor samples were processed together. Using the immunoSEQ multiplex PCR, TCRB sequences were amplified from cDNA into 87-bp fragments spanning the CDR3 region. Amplicons were sequenced on the Illumina HiSeq platform. Concerning the study's data processing: Synthetic template baselines were used to correct PCR bias computationally, reads within Hamming distance 2 were collapsed, and singletons that could not be merged were discarded. Reads were aligned to IMGT to assign V, D and J genes, CDR3 length, and insertions or deletions at six rearrangement sites. Within each subset, clonotype counts were normalized to the number of sorted cells before true diversity and Gini coefficients were calculated with the tcR R package. Repertoire sharing was quantified using the overlap coefficient calculated on TCRB nucleotide sequences. TCRdb obtained this table from immuneACCESS and retained in-frame rearrangements with V and J assigned. These tables miss some clones; where compared with another copy, unresolved V genes account for less than half of the shortfall, and the remainder is unexplained. V, J and clone size derive from that table, while D and trimming were established from the DNA sequence. The sample yields fewer than 200,000 clones; about 8.1% were counted once. In total, the top ten clones hold 0.65% of the sample.

This TCR came from a man aged 18-30 years in good health. Here the chain combines TRBV28 and TRBJ2-1; 9 bases in between match TRBD2. The sequenced sample was central memory CD4+ T cells from blood. The CDR3: CAILGGRASNEQFF. The bases are TGTGCCATCCTAGGCGGGAGGGCCAGCAATGAGCAGTTCTTC. Where the CDR3 stops, the reference TRBV28 and TRBJ2-1 genes take over; the full variable domain is DVKVTQSSRYLVKRTGEKVFLECVQDMDHENMFWYRQDPGLGLRLIYFSYDVKMKEKGDIPEGYSVSREKKERFSLILESASTNQTSMYLCAILGGRASNEQFFGPGTRLTVL.